Below, 23 T cell receptor beta chains from the same sample are listed, as sequenced in a study of shared clonotypes between healthy human individuals (dated by TCRdb to the early 2020s). To prepare the library, the immunoSEQ multiplex PCR assay was applied. Entries here come from immuneACCESS through TCRdb and include only in-frame sequences with V and J called. Some clones fail to appear in such tables; in the studies checked, an unresolved V gene covers under half of the shortfall, and the cause of the remainder is unknown. The sample data list 700,000 to 950,000 clones, and approximately 96% of these were observed just once. Less than 0.25% of the sample goes to the ten largest clones. CD8 naive samples consisted of CD45RO-negative cells that were positively selected for CCR7, yielding a CD45RA+CCR7+ population without TemRA cells. Sequenced: naive CD8+ T cells sorted from blood. Sample cell subset or site, as interpreted from the label and publication: CD45RA+CCR7+. The source is a man aged 25-45 years in good health.

The chain combines TRBV10-3 with TRBJ2-7; 7 bases fit TRBD1. Germline V gene lookup returns CDR1 ENHRY and CDR2 SYGVKD. V shed 2 bases, J shed 2 bases, and the junction held 9 bases outside the gene matches. The CDR3 is 16 amino acids. CDR3 sequence reads: CAISERTGWGPYEQYF. DNA of the CDR3: TGTGCCATCAGTGAGCGGACAGGTTGGGGACCCTACGAGCAGTACTTC.

V usage is TRBV11-3 and J usage is TRBJ2-5, with 7 bases aligning to TRBD1. Germline CDR1 SGHNT, CDR2 YENEEA. The CDR3 loop spans 15 amino acids. The ends lost 4 bases at V and 5 bases at J; junction bases unmatched: 10. The CDR3 is CASSSYSTGKETQYF. The CDR3 DNA reads as TGTGCCAGCAGCTCCTACTCGACAGGGAAGGAGACCCAGTACTTC. Full variable domain (remainder filled in from reference TRBV11-3 and TRBJ2-5): EAGVVQSPRYKIIEKKQPVAFWCNPISGHNTLYWYLQNLGQGPELLIRYENEEAVDDSQLPKDRFSAERLKGVDSTLKIQPAELGDSAVYLCASSSYSTGKETQYFGPGTRLLVL.

The CDR3 reads CASSPGDRGLPEQFF. CDR3 nucleotides: TGTGCCAGCAGTCCGGGGGACAGGGGCCTCCCTGAGCAGTTCTTC. This chain joins TRBV7-9 and TRBJ2-1, with TRBD1 matching 10 bases. Per the germline V gene, CDR1 is SEHNR and CDR2 is FQNEAQ (reference sequence). J was trimmed by 9 bases and V by 6 bases; bases with no gene match: 11. The CDR3 is 15 residues long. The full variable domain, completed using reference TRBV7-9 and TRBJ2-1, is DTGVSQNPRHKITKRGQNVTFRCDPISEHNRLYWYRQTLGQGPEFLTYFQNEAQLEKSRLLSDRFSAERPKGSFSTLEIQRTEQGDSAMYLCASSPGDRGLPEQFFGPGTRLTVL.

The rearrangement links TRBV11-2 to TRBJ2-7; possibly TRBD1 for D (6 bases). Between the trimmed V and J ends, which lost 0 bases and 12 bases, there was a span of 18 bases. This CDR3 region has 14 residues. Looked up from germline, CDR1 is SGHAT and CDR2 is FQNNGV. The CDR3 spells CASSLDPGQRVWYF. In DNA form, the CDR3 reads TGTGCCAGCAGCTTAGATCCCGGACAGAGAGTTTGGTACTTC.

The chain combines TRBV5-4 with TRBJ2-5, with D possibly being TRBD1 or TRBD2 (6 bases each). The CDR3 covers 14 residues. Germline V gene data show CDR1 as SGHNT and CDR2 as YYREEE (reference sequence). V lost 4 bases, J lost 5 bases, and 15 bases lay in between. CDR3 protein: CASSPPGGSETQYF. The CDR3, as DNA: TGTGCCAGCAGCCCGCCCGGGGGCTCGGAGACCCAGTACTTC.

The chain links TRBV29-1 to TRBJ2-5, with D possibly being TRBD2 (5 bases). V gave up 7 bases and J gave up 8 bases, with 14 bases separating them. Germline assignment: CDR1 SQVTM and CDR2 ANQGSEA. The CDR3 consists of 11 residues. CDR3 sequence reads: CSAVHRETQYF. The CDR3 nucleotides read TGCAGCGCTGTCCACCGGGAAACCCAGTACTTC.

This clone has only one observation. This chain uses TRBV27 with TRBJ2-7, with 7 bases fitting TRBD2. V lost 2 bases to trimming and J lost 0 bases; unmatched junction nucleotides: 4. The CDR3 is made up of 15 amino acids. Germline V gene data show CDR1 as MNHEY and CDR2 as SMNVEV (reference sequence). CDR3 coding DNA: TGTGCCAGCAGTTTAAGGCTAGCGGCCTCCTACGAGCAGTACTTC. It is translated as CASSLRLAASYEQYF.

The rearrangement uses TRBV29-1 and TRBJ1-5, with TRBD1 matching over 7 bases. Germline trimming cut 4 bases from V and 4 bases from J; bases unmatched to any gene: 7. This CDR3 comprises 14 residues. Per the germline V gene, CDR1 is SQVTM and CDR2 is ANQGSEA. The CDR3: CSVGAPGQNQPQHF. The DNA for the CDR3 is TGCAGCGTTGGGGCCCCGGGACAGAATCAGCCCCAGCATTTT.

V is TRBV11-2 and J is TRBJ2-3; 9 nucleotides match TRBD1. Germline loops: CDR1 SGHAT, CDR2 FQNNGV. The trim removed 1 base at V and 1 base at J, leaving 0 bases unmatched. The CDR3 is 15 residues long. CDR3 nucleotide sequence: TGTGCCAGCAGCTTAGGGACAGGGGGCACAGATACGCAGTATTTT. Translated: CASSLGTGGTDTQYF.

V is TRBV6-6 and J is TRBJ1-5; 8 bases match TRBD1. The CDR3 is 15 amino acids. With 6 bases clipped from V and 4 bases from J, the junction kept 8 bases outside the gene matches. CDR1 MNHNY and CDR2 SVGAGI come from the germline V gene (reference sequence). For the CDR3, the DNA is TGTGCCAGCAGACGGACAGGGTTGTTTAATCAGCCCCAGCATTTT. Its protein product is CASRRTGLFNQPQHF.

This chain joins TRBV5-1 and TRBJ2-2, with D hard to call. Germline V gene sequence: CDR1 SGHRS, CDR2 YFSETQ. The CDR3 extends over 13 amino acids. Trimming took 4 bases from V and 4 from J, leaving 8 bases between them. CDR3 loop: CASSIGPTGELFF. The DNA for the CDR3 is TGCGCCAGCAGCATCGGCCCCACCGGGGAGCTGTTTTTT.

The rearrangement joins TRBV28 to TRBJ2-2, with D tentatively TRBD2 (5 bases). V lost 4 bases, J lost 0 bases, and 12 bases lay in between. There are 16 residues in the CDR3. CDR1 is MDHEN and CDR2 is SYDVKM in the germline V gene. CDR3 sequence: CASSSTSLPNTGELFF. In DNA, the CDR3 is TGTGCCAGCAGTTCCACTAGTCTCCCGAACACCGGGGAGCTGTTTTTT.

The gene calls are TRBV5-6 and TRBJ2-7; no clear D gene. CDR1 and CDR2 (germline): SGHDT, YYEEEE. The V end was cut by 3 bases, the J end by 2 bases, with 6 bases between. The CDR3 is 12 amino acids. The CDR3 sequence: CASSSSPYEQYF. For the CDR3, the DNA is TGTGCCAGCAGCTCCTCACCCTACGAGCAGTACTTC.

The chain carries TRBV27 and TRBJ2-1, with TRBD2 as a possible D gene (6 bases). The germline CDR1 and CDR2 sequences are MNHEY and SMNVEV (reference sequence). The CDR3 has 14 residues. V lost 7 bases and J 2 bases, leaving 12 bases between the germline ends. The CDR3 coding sequence is TGTGCCAGCACCTCCGCGGGAACCTACAATGAGCAGTTCTTC. It specifies CASTSAGTYNEQFF.

This chain uses TRBV4-1 with TRBJ2-1; 7 bases match TRBD2. Germline V lookup: CDR1 MGHRA, CDR2 YSYEKL. There are 12 residues in the CDR3. The CDR3 DNA follows: TGCGCATCTAGCGGTTCCTACAATGAGCAGTTCTTC. Residues: CASSGSYNEQFF.

The genes are TRBV11-2 and TRBJ1-3, with D perhaps matching TRBD1 (5 bases). The V and J ends lost 5 bases and 4 bases respectively, with 21 bases between them. The CDR3 is made up of 17 amino acids. The germline gives CDR1 SGHAT, CDR2 FQNNGV. CDR3 sequence (DNA): TGTGCCAGCAGCAATGACAGACCGGGGGTGGGAGGAAACACCATATATTTT. This codes for CASSNDRPGVGGNTIYF.

The chain joins TRBV27 to TRBJ2-1; D is perhaps TRBD2 (6 bases). V was pared by 5 bases and J by 0 bases, with 14 bases between. This CDR3 contains 16 residues. The germline V gene encodes CDR1 MNHEY and CDR2 SMNVEV (reference sequence). The CDR3 sequence is CASSVTSYGSYNEQFF. CDR3 coding DNA: TGTGCCAGCAGTGTAACTAGCTACGGCTCCTACAATGAGCAGTTCTTC.

This sequence joins TRBV18 and TRBJ1-2; TRBD1 matches 7 bases. Germline V CDR1 and CDR2: KGHSH, LQKENI. CDR3 length: 14 residues. V lost 2 bases, J lost 5 bases, and 5 bases stayed unmatched. The CDR3: CASSPYGTEYGYTF. The CDR3 bases are TGTGCCAGCTCACCATATGGGACAGAATATGGCTACACCTTC. Full variable domain (missing parts from reference TRBV18 and TRBJ1-2): NAGVMQNPRHLVRRRGQEARLRCSPMKGHSHVYWYRQLPEEGLKFMVYLQKENIIDESGMPKERFSAEFPKEGPSILRIQQVVRGDSAAYFCASSPYGTEYGYTFGSGTRLTVV.

This chain joins TRBV27 and TRBJ2-3; weak D call: TRBD1 (6 bases). The ends were cut back, 5 bases at V and 2 bases at J, with 14 bases in the middle. The CDR3 spans 15 residues. In germline, CDR1 is MNHEY, CDR2 SMNVEV (reference sequence). CDR3 DNA sequence: TGTGCCAGCAGTCCCAGGTGGGGGCTCACAGATACGCAGTATTTT. It codes for CASSPRWGLTDTQYF.

V is TRBV4-1 and J is TRBJ2-7; a weak D match, TRBD2 (5 bases). CDR3 length: 15 amino acids. Trimming pared 2 bases from V and 4 bases from J, leaving 15 bases between. Per germline, CDR1 MGHRA and CDR2 YSYEKL. CDR3 DNA sequence: TGCGCCAGCAGCCAATTGGGGTCGGGATTTTACGAGCAGTACTTC. It codes for CASSQLGSGFYEQYF.

Concerning this clone itself: Other nucleotide sequences from this sample produce the same CDR3. The CDR3 region has the DNA TGTGCCAGCAGTGTAACAGGGGACACCGGGGAGCTGTTTTTT. Translated, it gives CASSVTGDTGELFF. This chain connects TRBV28 to TRBJ2-2; 7 bases are a match to TRBD1. The CDR3 is 14 amino acids. Looked up from germline, CDR1 is MDHEN and CDR2 is SYDVKM. V dropped 5 bases and J dropped 3; count of bases not matched to a gene: 3.

The chain uses TRBV13 and TRBJ2-5, with D perhaps matching TRBD2 (5 bases). Germline lookup yields CDR1 PRHDT and CDR2 FYEKMQ (reference sequence). V was pared by 4 bases and J by 4 bases, with 10 bases between. This CDR3 is built from 13 residues. DNA of the CDR3: TGTGCCAGCAGCTCCTCGGGGTTAGAGACCCAGTACTTC. Residues: CASSSSGLETQYF.

The chain employs TRBV6-1 and TRBJ2-5; 10 bases fit TRBD2. This CDR3 comprises 16 residues. V was clipped by 3 bases and J by 3 bases; unmatched bases: 7. The germline V gene encodes CDR1 MNHNS and CDR2 SASEGT. The CDR3 bases are TGTGCCAGCAGTGATCTCCTAGCGGGAGTAAAAGAGACCCAGTACTTC. Protein product: CASSDLLAGVKETQYF.